The 22 T cell receptor beta chains below come from one sample, sequenced in a study of cytomegalovirus exposure and HLA in healthy donors (dated by TCRdb to 2017 to 2019). The method behind the library was the immunoSEQ multiplex PCR assay. For the multiplex PCR, a mixture combining 60 forward primers for TCR Vbeta segments and 13 reverse primers for TCR Jbeta segments was used. This immuneACCESS table, as held by TCRdb, lists in-frame sequences with V and J called but not all clones. Of the missing ones, under half trace to an unresolved V gene in checked studies; the others have no known cause. Here the sample has some 170,000 clones; roughly 87% occur a single time. Jointly, the top ten make up about 0.9% of the sample. Specimen: PBMCs. The origin of the receptors is a woman aged 25 to 45 in good health and CMV-seronegative.

V gene TRBV7-3 combines with J gene TRBJ2-1, with TRBD2 identical over 8 bases. Per germline, CDR1 SGHTA and CDR2 FQGTGA. CDR3 length equals 14 residues. V was pared by 5 bases and J by 9 bases, with 9 bases of the junction left unmatched. CDR3 DNA: TGTGCCAGCAGCGCCCTGAGCGGGAGCCCTGAGCAGTTCTTC. It encodes CASSALSGSPEQFF. The variable domain in full, with the rest retrieved from reference TRBV7-3 and TRBJ2-1, is GAGVSQTPSNKVTEKGKYVELRCDPISGHTALYWYRQSLGQGPEFLIYFQGTGAADDSGLPNDRFFAVRPEGSVSTLKIQRTERGDSAVYLCASSALSGSPEQFFGPGTRLTVL.

CDR3 DNA sequence: TGTGCCAGCAGCATGGCTAGCGGGAGGCGCACAGATACGCAGTATTTT. Protein: CASSMASGRRTDTQYF. The rearrangement uses TRBV7-9 and TRBJ2-3; 11 bases align to TRBD2. CDR3 length equals 16 residues. The germline gives CDR1 SEHNR, CDR2 FQNEAQ (reference sequence). Trimming removed 5 bases from V and 1 base from J; junction bases left unmatched: 5.

The chain carries TRBV5-6 and TRBJ2-7, with 14 bases identical to TRBD2. Germline lookup yields CDR1 SGHDT and CDR2 YYEEEE. The ends lost 6 bases at V and 2 bases at J; junction bases unmatched: 10. This CDR3 comprises 17 residues. The CDR3 coding sequence is TGTGCCAGCACCCCCGGACTAGCGGGGGGCTCAACCTACGAGCAGTACTTC. Translated, it gives CASTPGLAGGSTYEQYF.

V usage is TRBV18 and J usage is TRBJ2-2; D is possibly TRBD2 (6 bases). CDR3 length: 14 amino acids. Trimming stripped 3 bases from V and 6 bases from J, with 11 bases between. Germline V CDR1 and CDR2: KGHSH, LQKENI. CDR3 in DNA: TGTGCCAGCTCACCGGTGGCGGGGCCCGGGGAGCTGTTTTTT. As protein: CASSPVAGPGELFF.

This clone showed up many times. The J gene is TRBJ2-7, the V gene TRBV11-2; 8 bases match TRBD2. From germline, CDR1 is SGHAT and CDR2 FQNNGV. The CDR3 is made up of 16 amino acids. With 5 bases clipped from V and 3 bases from J, the junction kept 12 bases outside the gene matches. The CDR3 DNA follows: TGTGCCAGCAGCCCGTTGGCGGGAGGCCGGGACTACGAGCAGTACTTC. Amino acids: CASSPLAGGRDYEQYF.

The CDR3 bases are TGTGCCAGCAGGCCGCACAGGGGTAGGGCCTACGAGCAGTACTTC. As protein: CASRPHRGRAYEQYF. The chain carries TRBV27 and TRBJ2-7; TRBD1 aligns across 7 bases. Germline trimming cut 6 bases from V and 2 bases from J; bases unmatched to any gene: 10. Germline assignment: CDR1 MNHEY and CDR2 SMNVEV (reference sequence). The CDR3 length is 15 residues.

This clone was seen more than once but under ten times. The gene calls are TRBV5-1 and TRBJ2-3; 9 nucleotides line up with TRBD1. The V gene end was trimmed by 5 bases and the J gene end by 6 bases; junction bases not matched to a gene: 4. Germline V gene sequence: CDR1 SGHRS, CDR2 YFSETQ. The CDR3 loop spans 13 amino acids. In nucleotides, the CDR3 is TGCGCCAGCAGGGGACAGGGTCGGGATACGCAGTATTTT. Amino acid sequence: CASRGQGRDTQYF. The full variable domain, completed using reference TRBV5-1 and TRBJ2-3, is KAGVTQTPRYLIKTRGQQVTLSCSPISGHRSVSWYQQTPGQGLQFLFEYFSETQRNKGNFPGRFSGRQFSNSRSEMNVSTLELGDSALYLCASRGQGRDTQYFGPGTRLTVL.

The chain employs TRBV19 and TRBJ1-1; 7 bases line up with TRBD1. From germline, CDR1 is LNHDA and CDR2 SQIVND (reference sequence). V lost 2 bases and J lost 4; bases outside the gene matches: 4. CDR3 length: 14 amino acids. In nucleotides, the CDR3 is TGTGCCAGTAGTATAAGGGGGCCAGGCACTGAAGCTTTCTTT. It codes for CASSIRGPGTEAFF. Based on the CDR3 plus reference TRBV19 and TRBJ1-1, the full variable domain is DGGITQSPKYLFRKEGQNVTLSCEQNLNHDAMYWYRQDPGQGLRLIYYSQIVNDFQKGDIAEGYSVSREKKESFPLTVTSAQKNPTAFYLCASSIRGPGTEAFFGQGTRLTVV.

The V and J genes are TRBV5-1 and TRBJ2-7; possible D gene TRBD1, 6 bases. In germline, CDR1 is SGHRS, CDR2 YFSETQ. The length of the CDR3 is 15 residues. The V end was cut by 4 bases, the J end by 5 bases, with 19 bases between. The CDR3 loop reads CASSREGTTTHEQYF. The DNA of the CDR3 is TGCGCCAGCAGCAGGGAAGGGACAACCACCCACGAGCAGTACTTC.

The chain joins TRBV2 to TRBJ2-3; 8 nucleotides match TRBD1. V lost 5 bases, J lost 3 bases, and 10 bases stayed unmatched. The germline gives CDR1 SNHLY, CDR2 FYNNEI. This CDR3 comprises 16 residues. CDR3 sequence (DNA): TGTGCCAGCAGTATGGACAGGGCGAGGGGAACAGATACGCAGTATTTT. Amino acids: CASSMDRARGTDTQYF.

The V and J genes are TRBV5-1 and TRBJ1-2, with TRBD1 matching 10 bases. Per the germline V gene, CDR1 is SGHRS and CDR2 is YFSETQ. This CDR3 has 15 residues. V dropped 3 bases and J dropped 3; count of bases not matched to a gene: 5. The chain's CDR3 is CASSSRDRGDYGYTF. Here the CDR3 DNA reads TGCGCCAGCAGCTCCCGGGACAGGGGAGACTATGGCTACACCTTC.

The chain carries TRBV14 and TRBJ1-6; tentative D call: TRBD1 (5 bases). The length of the CDR3 is 14 residues. The ends were cut back, 2 bases at V and 5 bases at J, with 7 bases in the middle. From germline, CDR1 is SGHDN and CDR2 FVKESK. The CDR3 here is CASSQRQHNSPLHF. CDR3 in DNA: TGTGCCAGCAGCCAAAGACAGCATAATTCACCCCTCCACTTT.

This clone appeared once. The chain is built from TRBV19 and TRBJ1-6; the D gene is possibly TRBD1 (6 bases). CDR3 length: 14 residues. Trimming removed 7 bases at V and 6 bases at J, with 13 bases between. Per the germline V gene, CDR1 is LNHDA and CDR2 is SQIVND (reference sequence). The CDR3 region is CASNGGDFNSPLHF. Written as DNA, the CDR3 is TGTGCCAGTAATGGGGGCGACTTTAATTCACCCCTCCACTTT.

The chain has TRBV4-1 and TRBJ2-7, with 11 nucleotides matching TRBD2. Per the germline V gene, CDR1 is MGHRA and CDR2 is YSYEKL. The CDR3 contains 15 residues. Trimming removed 2 bases from V and 4 bases from J; junction bases left unmatched: 4. As DNA, the CDR3 is TGCGCCAGCAGCCAAAAGACTAGCGGGAATTACGAGCAGTACTTC. It specifies CASSQKTSGNYEQYF.

The rearrangement links TRBV6-6 to TRBJ1-4; TRBD1 might be the D (6 bases). The CDR3 is made up of 13 amino acids. Germline V lookup: CDR1 MNHNY, CDR2 SVGAGI (reference sequence). V dropped 1 base and J dropped 8 bases, with 8 bases sitting between them. The CDR3 protein is CASSYFRGEKLFF. The DNA of the CDR3 is TGTGCCAGCAGTTACTTTAGGGGGGAAAAACTGTTTTTT.

This chain joins TRBV7-9 and TRBJ1-4; 7 bases map to TRBD1. This CDR3 has 18 amino acids. Germline values: CDR1 SEHNR, CDR2 FQNEAQ (reference sequence). V lost 3 bases to trimming and J lost 4 bases; unmatched junction nucleotides: 14. CDR3 loop: CASSFYRQGRASNEKLFF. The CDR3 bases are TGTGCCAGCAGCTTTTACCGACAGGGCCGGGCGAGTAATGAAAAACTGTTTTTT.

The chain couples TRBV30 to TRBJ2-7, with TRBD2 identical over 7 bases. Germline V gene data show CDR1 as GTSNPN and CDR2 as SVGIG (reference sequence). CDR3 length equals 14 residues. The V segment lost 0 bases and the J segment 8 bases; nucleotides outside the gene matches: 10. The CDR3, as DNA: TGTGCCTGGAGTGTCGGGCAGCGGGATAAACAGCAGTACTTC. It yields the protein CAWSVGQRDKQQYF.

The V call is TRBV7-2, the J call TRBJ1-3, with 7 bases identical to TRBD1. The CDR3 length is 16 residues. Germline loops: CDR1 SGHTA, CDR2 FQGNSA. The J segment lost 0 bases and the V segment lost 5 bases, leaving 7 bases of the junction unmatched. Here the CDR3 reads CASSMMTGLSGNTIYF. DNA for the CDR3: TGTGCCAGCAGCATGATGACAGGGCTCTCTGGAAACACCATATATTTT.

The chain has TRBV30 and TRBJ2-3; D possibly corresponds to TRBD2 (5 bases). Germline V gene lookup returns CDR1 GTSNPN and CDR2 SVGIG (reference sequence). This CDR3 region has 11 residues. V dropped 5 bases and J dropped 13 bases, with 16 bases sitting between them. CDR3: CAWSRGGKEYF. In DNA, the CDR3 is TGTGCCTGGTCCCGTGGAGGCAAGGAGTATTTT.

This sequence joins TRBV30 and TRBJ1-5, with TRBD1 matching 7 bases. V trimming: 1 base; J trimming: 4 bases; junction bases outside the gene matches: 1. The V gene's germline CDR1 is GTSNPN and CDR2 SVGIG (reference sequence). This CDR3 has 13 amino acids. The CDR3 sequence: CAWSETGNQPQHF. The CDR3, as DNA: TGTGCCTGGAGTGAGACAGGGAATCAGCCCCAGCATTTT.

The rearrangement joins TRBV11-2 to TRBJ2-1; 7 positions agree with TRBD1. There are 17 residues in the CDR3. The trim removed 0 bases at V and 6 bases at J, leaving 11 bases unmatched. The germline V gene encodes CDR1 SGHAT and CDR2 FQNNGV. Written as DNA, the CDR3 is TGTGCCAGCAGCTTAGAGAGGGACAGACTTACTCTCAATGAGCAGTTCTTC. It encodes CASSLERDRLTLNEQFF.

The rearrangement joins TRBV2 to TRBJ1-1; 8 nucleotides align to TRBD1. Trimming at V came to 7 bases and at J to 4 bases, leaving 5 bases not matched to a gene. Germline V gives CDR1 SNHLY, CDR2 FYNNEI. There are 13 residues in the CDR3. The CDR3 bases are TGTGCCAGCATTATCACAGGGGGCACTGAAGCTTTCTTT. It is translated as CASIITGGTEAFF.